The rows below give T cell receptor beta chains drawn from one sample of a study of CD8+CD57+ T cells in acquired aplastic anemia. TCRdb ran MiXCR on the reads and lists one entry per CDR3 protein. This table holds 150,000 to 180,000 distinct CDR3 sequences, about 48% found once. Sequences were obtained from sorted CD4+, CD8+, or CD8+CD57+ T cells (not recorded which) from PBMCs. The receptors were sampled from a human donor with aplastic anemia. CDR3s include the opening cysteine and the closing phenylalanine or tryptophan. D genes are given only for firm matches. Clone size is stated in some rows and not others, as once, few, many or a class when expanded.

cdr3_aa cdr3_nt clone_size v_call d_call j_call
CASSLVKNTEAFF TGTGCCAGCAGCTTGGTGAAGAACACTGAAGCTTTCTTT many TRBV5-4 NA TRBJ1-1
CASSQGPGQGSPLHF TGTGCCAGCAGCCAAGGGCCAGGGCAGGGATCACCCCTCCACTTT NA TRBV10-3 NA TRBJ1-6
CSSPAGTDTQYF TGCAGTTCTCCCGCGGGAACAGATACGCAGTATTTT once TRBV20-1 NA TRBJ2-3
CATSALSGGNEQYF TGTGCCACCAGTGCACTTTCAGGGGGCAACGAGCAGTACTTC NA TRBV24-1 TRBD1 TRBJ2-7
CASSLMTGAAPNYGYTF TGTGCCAGCAGCTTAATGACAGGGGCCGCCCCTAACTACGGCTACACCTTC NA TRBV11-1 TRBD1 TRBJ1-2
CASSLIGQGGQETQYF TGCGCCAGCAGCCTTATCGGACAGGGGGGACAAGAGACCCAGTACTTC NA TRBV5-1 TRBD1 TRBJ2-5
CSARDVLQRETQYF TGCAGTGCTAGAGATGTCCTACAAAGGGAGACCCAGTACTTC once TRBV20-1 NA TRBJ2-5
CASSQTGVQETQYF TGTGCCAGCAGCCAGACAGGAGTCCAAGAGACCCAGTACTTC many TRBV3-1 NA TRBJ2-5
CASSQDPPGLSNEKLFF TGTGCCAGCAGCCAAGATCCACCGGGACTGTCTAATGAAAAACTGTTTTTT many TRBV4-2 NA TRBJ1-4
CASITSGYNEQFF TGTGCCAGCATCACTAGCGGCTACAATGAGCAGTTCTTC once TRBV7-2 TRBD2 TRBJ2-1
CASSILLRTGIYGYTF TGTGCCAGCAGTATACTTCTTCGGACAGGGATCTATGGCTACACCTTC many TRBV2 TRBD1 TRBJ1-2
CASSINPRRDSPNTGELFF TGTGCCAGTAGTATAAACCCCCGCCGGGACAGCCCGAACACCGGGGAGCTGTTTTTT many TRBV19 TRBD1 TRBJ2-2
CASSYSTVSSYNSPLHF TGTGCCAGCAGTTACTCGACGGTGAGCTCCTATAATTCACCCCTCCACTTT many TRBV6-5 NA TRBJ1-6
CAISESRAEQETQYF TGTGCCATCAGTGAGTCGAGAGCGGAACAAGAGACCCAGTACTTC few TRBV10-3 NA TRBJ2-5
CASSYPTGGDIYGYTF TGTGCCAGCAGCTATCCGACAGGGGGCGATATCTATGGCTACACCTTC once TRBV11-1 TRBD1 TRBJ1-2
CASSLGRTEAFF TGTGCCAGCAGCCTAGGGAGGACTGAAGCTTTCTTT many TRBV5-4 NA TRBJ1-1
CASRSEPYRTDTQYF TGTGCCAGCAGAAGCGAACCGTACCGCACAGATACGCAGTATTTT NA TRBV2 NA TRBJ2-3
CASSSHPGLNTEAFF TGTGCCAGCAGCTCACACCCAGGGTTGAACACTGAAGCTTTCTTT many TRBV5-5 NA TRBJ1-1
CSVRDSEAFF TGCAGCGTACGGGACAGTGAAGCTTTCTTT NA TRBV29-1 TRBD1 TRBJ1-1
CASSDPQDYNEQFF TGTGCCAGCAGCGACCCCCAAGATTACAATGAGCAGTTCTTC NA TRBV25-1 NA TRBJ2-1
CASSGQQSTDTQYF TGTGCCAGCAGCGGTCAGCAAAGCACAGATACGCAGTATTTT NA TRBV2 NA TRBJ2-3
CSVTNSGANVLTF TGCAGCGTCACAAACTCTGGGGCCAACGTCCTGACTTTC NA TRBV29-1 NA TRBJ2-6
CASSSQWLRNEQFF TGTGCCAGCAGTTCTCAGTGGTTGCGCAATGAGCAGTTCTTC NA TRBV7-8 NA TRBJ2-1
CSWTRGKDEQFF TGCAGCTGGACGAGGGGTAAAGATGAGCAGTTCTTC once TRBV29-1 NA TRBJ2-1
CATSRDNAANEKLFF TGTGCCACCAGCAGAGATAACGCTGCTAATGAAAAACTGTTTTTT NA TRBV15 NA TRBJ1-4
CASSQEASGDEQYF TGTGCCAGCAGCCAAGAGGCTAGCGGGGACGAGCAGTACTTC many TRBV14 TRBD2 TRBJ2-7
CASSGTAGNAYEQYF TGTGCCAGCAGCGGGACAGCGGGGAACGCCTACGAGCAGTACTTC many TRBV9 NA TRBJ2-7
CASSSGTMPYSNQPQHF TGTGCCAGCAGCTCCGGCACCATGCCATATAGCAATCAGCCCCAGCATTTT few TRBV7-2 NA TRBJ1-5
CASFRGTGELFF TGTGCCAGCTTCAGGGGCACCGGGGAGCTGTTTTTT NA TRBV2 NA TRBJ2-2
CASCRPNYNEQFF TGTGCCAGCTGCCGACCCAACTACAATGAGCAGTTCTTC NA TRBV5-8 NA TRBJ2-1
CASSLWPAGELFF TGCGCCAGCAGCTTGTGGCCCGCGGGGGAGCTGTTTTTT few TRBV7-3 NA TRBJ2-2
CASSEGRDRAQQYF TGTGCCAGCAGTGAAGGCCGGGACAGGGCTCAGCAGTACTTC many TRBV2 TRBD1 TRBJ2-7
CASSQAGGEAFF TGTGCCAGCAGCCAAGCGGGAGGTGAAGCTTTCTTT NA TRBV7-3 NA TRBJ1-1
CASSAGTGASDTQYF TGTGCCAGCAGCGCCGGGACAGGGGCATCAGATACGCAGTATTTT NA TRBV11-1 TRBD1 TRBJ2-3
CSVEDAVDYEQYF TGCAGCGTTGAAGACGCGGTCGACTACGAGCAGTACTTC many TRBV29-1 NA TRBJ2-7
CATSSPVAGANVLTF TGTGCCACCAGCAGTCCAGTGGCTGGGGCCAACGTCCTGACTTTC NA TRBV15 NA TRBJ2-6
CSADPTSGSHEQFF TGCAGCGCTGACCCGACTAGCGGGAGTCATGAGCAGTTCTTC NA TRBV29-1 TRBD2 TRBJ2-1